The present TCR beta chain was sequenced within a study of T cells in Graves' hyperthyroidism and ophthalmopathy. Amplified TCR beta CDR3 regions derived from RNA transcripts. Primed by the HTBI set, a first-round RT-PCR was run on the TCR CDR3. TCRdb re-analysed the multiplex PCR reads in MiXCR, keeping a single row per CDR3 protein. The sample records over 120,000 distinct CDR3 sequences, about 20% being singletons. With V trimmed by 6 bases and J by 0 bases, 11 bases remained unmatched. In germline, CDR1 is MNHNS, CDR2 SASEGT. The CDR3 runs to 16 residues. This clonotype turned up a few times. What was sequenced was blood. The sequence was collected from a woman between 45 and 65 years old with Graves' hyperthyroidism that later progressed to Graves' ophthalmopathy. The rearrangement uses TRBV6-1 and TRBJ2-7, with TRBD2 matching over 7 bases. The CDR3 DNA reads as TGTGCCAGCAGGAGGCGCGGGAGCCACCTCTCCTACGAGCAGTACTTC. This sequence encodes CASRRRGSHLSYEQYF.